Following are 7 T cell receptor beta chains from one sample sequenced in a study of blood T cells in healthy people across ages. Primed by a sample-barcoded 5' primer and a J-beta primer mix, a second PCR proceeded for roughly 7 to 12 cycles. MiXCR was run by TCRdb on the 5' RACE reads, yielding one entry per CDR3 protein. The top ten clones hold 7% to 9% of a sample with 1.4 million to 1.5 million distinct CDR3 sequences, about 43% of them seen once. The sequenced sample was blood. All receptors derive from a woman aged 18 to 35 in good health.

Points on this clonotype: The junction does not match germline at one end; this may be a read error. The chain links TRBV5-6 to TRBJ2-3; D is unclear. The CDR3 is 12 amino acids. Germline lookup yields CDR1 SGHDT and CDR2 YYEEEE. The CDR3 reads CASCLGIDTQYF. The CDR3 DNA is TGTGCCAGCTGCTTGGGGATAGATACGCAGTATTTT.

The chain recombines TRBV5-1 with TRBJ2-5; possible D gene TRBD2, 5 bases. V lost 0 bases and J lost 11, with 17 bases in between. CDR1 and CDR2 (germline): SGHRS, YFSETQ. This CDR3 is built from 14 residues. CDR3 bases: TGCGCCAGCAGCTTGGTAACAGACTACAATGAGCAGTACTTC. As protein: CASSLVTDYNEQYF.

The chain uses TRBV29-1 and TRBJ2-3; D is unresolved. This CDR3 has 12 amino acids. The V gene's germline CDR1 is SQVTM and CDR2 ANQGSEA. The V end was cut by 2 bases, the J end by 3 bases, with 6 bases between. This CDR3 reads CSVERPTDTQYF. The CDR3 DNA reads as TGCAGCGTTGAAAGGCCGACAGATACGCAGTATTTT.

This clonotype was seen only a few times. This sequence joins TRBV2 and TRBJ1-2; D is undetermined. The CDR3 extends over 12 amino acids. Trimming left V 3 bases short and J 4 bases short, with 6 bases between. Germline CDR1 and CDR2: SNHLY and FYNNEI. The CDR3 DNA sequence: TGTGCCAGCAGTGAGGTCAGCTATGGCTACACCTTC. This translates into CASSEVSYGYTF.

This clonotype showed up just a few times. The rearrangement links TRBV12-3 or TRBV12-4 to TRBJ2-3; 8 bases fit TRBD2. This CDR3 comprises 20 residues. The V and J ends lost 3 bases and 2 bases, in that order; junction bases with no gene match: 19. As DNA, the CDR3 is TGTGCCAGCAGTTTCATCATATACGAACTAGCGGACCTAGACACAGATACGCAGTATTTT. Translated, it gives CASSFIIYELADLDTDTQYF.

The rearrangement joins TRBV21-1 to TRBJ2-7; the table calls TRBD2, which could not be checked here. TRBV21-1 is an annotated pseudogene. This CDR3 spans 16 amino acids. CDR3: CASSKLRAGTSYEQYF. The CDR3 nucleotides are TGTGCCAGCAGCAAATTGAGAGCGGGCACCTCCTACGAGCAGTACTTC.

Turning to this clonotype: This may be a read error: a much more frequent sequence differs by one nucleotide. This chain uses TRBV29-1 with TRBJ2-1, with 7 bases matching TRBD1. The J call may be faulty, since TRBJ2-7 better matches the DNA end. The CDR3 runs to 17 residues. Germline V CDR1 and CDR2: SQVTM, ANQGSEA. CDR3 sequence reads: CSVDGRGSRSSYNEQYF. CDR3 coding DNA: TGCAGCGTTGACGGCAGGGGGTCCCGAAGCTCCTACAATGAGCAGTACTTC.